This T cell receptor (beta chain) was recorded in a study of T cells in women clearing cervical HPV infection. About the research overall: Case blood was drawn when the lesion was first found; control blood after infection became undetectable.

A word on this clone: With the read ending 3 residues before the CDR3 end, the germline J gene is used to fill in that end.

TCRdb keeps only in-frame clones here, not all; method: immunoSEQ multiplex PCR. The sample's table shows 35,000 to 45,000 clones. Germline CDR1 and CDR2: SGHTA and FQGNSA. There are 14 residues in the CDR3. The chain employs TRBV7-2 and TRBJ1-2; D not resolved. The material sequenced was blood buffy coat. This sequence was found in a woman between 18 and 75 years old with a cervical HPV16 infection that either progressed to CIN3+ or cleared (not recorded which). CDR3 loop: CASREAPHTDTYTF. The sequenced CDR3 bases are TGTGCCAGCAGGGAGGCCCCGCACACAGATACC.